The clone carrying this T cell receptor (beta chain) was detected only a few times. Study processing details: Amplification of reference gene primers provided the estimated nucleated cell counts. The method was immunoSEQ multiplex PCR; TCRdb's version includes in-frame clones alone and lacks a portion of them. That table furnishes V, J and clone size, whereas the DNA furnished D and trimming. The sample records 250,000 to 300,000 clones, 75% to 90% being singletons. The sample belongs to a study of blood T cell repertoires in COVID-19. Study summary: Some COVID-19 samples were acute and others convalescent; all came from the United States, Italy and Spain.

The sample taken for sequencing was peripheral blood. The source of this sequence is a woman in her fifties or sixties with acute or convalescent COVID-19.

The chain's CDR3 is CASSQDRRDGYTF. CDR3 nucleotides: TGTGCCAGCAGCCAGGACAGACGCGATGGCTACACCTTC. V gene TRBV7-9 combines with J gene TRBJ1-2; weak D call: TRBD1 (6 bases). The germline V and J ends were trimmed by 5 bases and 6 bases, with 13 bases remaining between them. The V gene's germline CDR1 is SEHNR and CDR2 FQNEAQ (reference sequence). This CDR3 region has 13 residues.